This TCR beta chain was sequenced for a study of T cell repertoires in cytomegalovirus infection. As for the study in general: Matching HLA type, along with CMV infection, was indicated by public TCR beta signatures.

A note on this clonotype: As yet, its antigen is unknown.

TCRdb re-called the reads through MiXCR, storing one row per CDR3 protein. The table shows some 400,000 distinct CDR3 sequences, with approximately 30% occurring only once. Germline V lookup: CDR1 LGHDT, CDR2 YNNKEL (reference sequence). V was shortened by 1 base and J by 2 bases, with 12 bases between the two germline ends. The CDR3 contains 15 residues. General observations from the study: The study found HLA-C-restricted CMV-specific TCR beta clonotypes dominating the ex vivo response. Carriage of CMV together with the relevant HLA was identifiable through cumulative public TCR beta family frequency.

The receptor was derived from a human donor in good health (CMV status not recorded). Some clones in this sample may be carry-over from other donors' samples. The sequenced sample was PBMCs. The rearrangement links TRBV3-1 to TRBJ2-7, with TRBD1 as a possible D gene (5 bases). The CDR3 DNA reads TGTGCCAGCAGCCAAGCTCCAGGCAGGGCCTACGAGCAGTACTTC. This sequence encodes CASSQAPGRAYEQYF.